A selection of T cell receptor beta chains follows, all from one sample in a study of vaccination effects on CD4 cells after COVID-19. Repertoires were generated with immunoSEQ multiplex PCR, while TCRdb's copy carries only in-frame clones and drops some. The table records 40,000 to 50,000 clones, under 85% of them present only once. These receptors lack a known antigen. The sample was CD4+ T cells from PBMCs cultured with HCoV-OC43 spike peptides, taken after COVID-19 vaccination. All receptors derive from a human donor who received a COVID-19 vaccine. Each CDR3 is given with its conserved first and last residue. The order of the fields is V gene, clone size, J gene, D gene, CDR3 DNA, CDR3 protein. The D gene is left open where the match is weak. Rows give clone size only sometimes, using once, few, many, or a class for an expanded clone.

TRBV10-3	-	TRBJ1-2	TRBD1	TGTGCCATCAGTCCTGGACAGGGAGGCTACACCTTC	CAISPGQGGYTF
TRBV2	-	TRBJ2-7	-	TGTGCCAGCAGTTACGGGACCACCGGGGACTACGAGCAGTACTTC	CASSYGTTGDYEQYF
TRBV12-3/TRBV12-4	-	TRBJ1-5	-	TGTGCCAGCAGTTTAGACTGGCAGCCCCAGCATTTT	CASSLDWQPQHF
TRBV27	-	TRBJ2-1	TRBD2	TGTGCCAGCAGTTTATCGTTGGGACTAGCGGGAGTATACGAGCAGTTCTTC	CASSLSLGLAGVYEQFF
TRBV25-1	many	TRBJ1-3	-	TGTGCCAGCAGTGAATTGGCAGGGGCCAACTCTGGAAACACCATATATTTT	CASSELAGANSGNTIYF
TRBV6-5	few	TRBJ1-2	-	TGTGCCAGCAGTCCCGTGGGCGGGGCCGGGGGCACCTTC	CASSPVGGAGGTF
TRBV10-3	few	TRBJ2-7	TRBD2	TGTGCCACCGCACTAGCGGGGGCCTACGAGCAGTACTTC	CATALAGAYEQYF
TRBV23-1	-	TRBJ1-1	TRBD1	TGCGCCAACCACAGGGGGAGCACTGAAGCTTTCTTT	CANHRGSTEAFF
TRBV4-1	-	TRBJ2-1	-	TGCGCCAGCAGCCAAGTTTTAGGGGTACGACCATGGTTCTTC	CASSQVLGVRPWFF
TRBV27	-	TRBJ2-2	-	TGTGCCAGCAGCTTCCACCTTGAAGGGTACACCGGGGAGCTGTTTTTT	CASSFHLEGYTGELFF
TRBV7-8	-	TRBJ1-1	-	TGTGCCAGCAGCTCCTCCCCTACCACACAGGGTACACCTGAAGCTTTCTTT	CASSSSPTTQGTPEAFF
TRBV7-9	-	TRBJ2-3	-	TGTGCCAGCAGCACCATCACAGATACGCAGTATTTT	CASSTITDTQYF
TRBV30	-	TRBJ1-6	-	TGTGCCTGGAGTGGACAAACGTTGTGGCGCCTCCACTTT	CAWSGQTLWRLHF
TRBV6-4	-	TRBJ2-3	TRBD2	TGTGCCAGCAGTGACCTCGGGGAGGGGTCAGATACGCAGTATTTT	CASSDLGEGSDTQYF
TRBV19	-	TRBJ1-3	-	TGTGCCAGTAGTATAGTATCTTGGACTCCAGGAAACACCATATATTTT	CASSIVSWTPGNTIYF
TRBV3-1/TRBV3-2	-	TRBJ2-1	-	TGTGCCAGCAGTGCCTCCTACAATGAGCAGTTCTTC	CASSASYNEQFF
TRBV5-6	-	TRBJ2-2	TRBD1	TGTGCCAGCAGCGTACGATTGGGACAGGTGAACACCGGGGAGCTGTTTTTT	CASSVRLGQVNTGELFF
TRBV29-1	-	TRBJ1-1	-	TGCAGCGTGGTGCGGGACCTTAACACTGAAGCTTTCTTT	CSVVRDLNTEAFF
TRBV30	-	TRBJ2-3	-	TGTGCCTGGAGGCGCATTCCTAGCACAGATACGCAGTATTTT	CAWRRIPSTDTQYF
TRBV6-1	-	TRBJ1-3	TRBD1	TGTGCCAGCAGTGCGCCGGACAGGGGCCTCTCTGGAAACACCATATATTTT	CASSAPDRGLSGNTIYF
TRBV5-8	once	TRBJ1-1	-	TGTGCCAGCAGCTTGGGGGCAGGGTTATCCACTGAAGCTTTCTTT	CASSLGAGLSTEAFF
TRBV19	-	TRBJ1-6	TRBD1	TGTGCCAGTAGTACTACCGGGACAGGGAATTCACCCCTCCACTTT	CASSTTGTGNSPLHF
TRBV9	-	TRBJ2-3	TRBD2	TGTGCCAGCACCGGCGGGGGGATCACAGATACGCAGTATTTT	CASTGGGITDTQYF
TRBV2	-	TRBJ2-6	TRBD1	TGTGCCAGCAGGGACAGGCTCTCTGGGGCCAACGTCCTGACTTTC	CASRDRLSGANVLTF
TRBV19	-	TRBJ2-1	-	TGTGCCAGTAGTATCGGTGGGAGCGTATACAATGAGCAGTTCTTC	CASSIGGSVYNEQFF
TRBV21-1	-	TRBJ1-2	-	TGTGCCAGCAGCAAAGAGGGGGCTAACTATGGCTACACCTTC	CASSKEGANYGYTF
TRBV12-5	-	TRBJ1-2	-	TGTGCTAGTGGTTTGGACAGCTCCTATGGCTACACCTTC	CASGLDSSYGYTF
TRBV27	-	TRBJ1-5	TRBD1	TGTGCCAGCAGTTTAAGGGGGCGGACGAATAGCAATCAGCCCCAGCATTTT	CASSLRGRTNSNQPQHF
TRBV5-1	-	TRBJ2-1	-	TGCGCCAGCAGCTTGGAGGGTAGCTCCTACAATGAGCAGTTCTTC	CASSLEGSSYNEQFF
TRBV2	-	TRBJ1-5	-	TGTGCCAGCAGTGAAGCGTTAGTGGGTCAGCCCCAGCATTTT	CASSEALVGQPQHF
TRBV5-6	few	TRBJ2-2	TRBD2	TGTGCCAGCAGCTTGTTCGGACTAGTAGTCCCCGGGGAGCTGTTTTTT	CASSLFGLVVPGELFF
TRBV6-5	many	TRBJ1-6	-	TGTGCCAGCAGCAACAGGGCTTATAATTCACCCCTCCACTTT	CASSNRAYNSPLHF
TRBV5-8	-	TRBJ2-3	TRBD2	TGTGCCAGCAGCTTACGACCCGGGACTAGCTTTCCAGATACGCAGTATTTT	CASSLRPGTSFPDTQYF
TRBV5-4	few	TRBJ2-3	-	TGTGCCAGCAGCTTGGCCCCGGGATCAGATACGCAGTATTTT	CASSLAPGSDTQYF
TRBV27	-	TRBJ1-3	TRBD1	TGTGCCAGCAGCCGGACAGGGGGTCCAGGAAACACCATATATTTT	CASSRTGGPGNTIYF
TRBV5-8	once	TRBJ2-7	-	TGTGCCAGCAGCTTCAGTGGGGGGACAGCTACCTACGAGCAGTACTTC	CASSFSGGTATYEQYF
TRBV2	many	TRBJ1-3	-	TGTGCCAGCACCCCCAATAGTCCTGTCCAGGGCGCCATATATTTT	CASTPNSPVQGAIYF
TRBV4-2	-	TRBJ1-4	-	TGTGCCAGCAGCCAAGAGGCCTCGCAGGTCTCACTGTTTTTT	CASSQEASQVSLFF
TRBV4-2	once	TRBJ2-2	TRBD1	TGTGCCAGCAGCCAAGGAATTACAGGGGGCCGGAGCACCGGGGAGCTGTTTTTT	CASSQGITGGRSTGELFF
TRBV5-1	few	TRBJ2-1	TRBD1	TGCGCCAGCAGCTTGCCCGGGACAGGGGGCAATGAGCAGTTCTTC	CASSLPGTGGNEQFF
TRBV7-6	few	TRBJ2-1	TRBD1	TGTGCCAGCAGCCCAGGGGGCGGCTCCTACAATGAGCAGTTCTTC	CASSPGGGSYNEQFF
TRBV4-1	-	TRBJ2-6	-	TGCGCCAGCAGCCACCTAATTTCCGGGGCCAACGTCCTGACTTTC	CASSHLISGANVLTF
TRBV7-7	-	TRBJ2-5	TRBD2	TGTGCCAGCAAAATGAGCGGGGGCGAGACCCAGTACTTC	CASKMSGGETQYF
TRBV10-3	-	TRBJ1-1	-	TGTGCCATCAGTGTTCAGGGTGGGACGGAGGCTTTCTTT	CAISVQGGTEAFF
TRBV6-5	-	TRBJ1-5	-	TGTGCCAGCAAGGGCATGCGGGGAGGCAATCAGCCCCAGCATTTT	CASKGMRGGNQPQHF
TRBV4-1	-	TRBJ1-1	-	TGCGCCAGCAGTGGGCCCCTTAAGGGCACTGAAGCTTTCTTT	CASSGPLKGTEAFF
TRBV11-3	few	TRBJ2-6	-	TGTGCCAGCAGCTTCGGGGGCCCTGGGGCCAACGTCCTGACTTTC	CASSFGGPGANVLTF
TRBV3-1/TRBV3-2	-	TRBJ1-2	TRBD1	TGTGCCAGCAGCCAAGGACAGGGGTCCTATGGCTACACCTTC	CASSQGQGSYGYTF
TRBV6-6	few	TRBJ2-7	TRBD1	TGTGCCAGCATAGACAGGGGTTCTTCGTACGAGCAGTACTTC	CASIDRGSSYEQYF
TRBV3-1/TRBV3-2	-	TRBJ2-1	TRBD2	TGTGCCAGCAGCCAGGGACTAGCGGGCCCAAACTCCTACAATGAGCAGTTCTTC	CASSQGLAGPNSYNEQFF
TRBV2	few	TRBJ2-5	-	TGTGCCAGCAGTCCGTGGGGGGGGCTCCAAGAGACCCAGTACTTC	CASSPWGGLQETQYF
TRBV5-1	-	TRBJ1-2	-	TGCGCCAGCAGCTTTTTGGGGCCGAACGAGGGAGGCTACACCTTC	CASSFLGPNEGGYTF
TRBV24-1	-	TRBJ2-5	-	TGTGCCACCAGTGATCCCGGTAGATTGCAAGAGACCCAGTACTTC	CATSDPGRLQETQYF
TRBV10-3	-	TRBJ1-2	-	TGTGCCACTTCGGGGAGTCCTAACTATGGCTACACCTTC	CATSGSPNYGYTF
TRBV3-1/TRBV3-2	-	TRBJ2-7	-	TGTGCCAGCAGCCCTATAGGGACCGTAGGCTACGAGCAGTACTTC	CASSPIGTVGYEQYF
TRBV7-9	-	TRBJ2-4	-	TGTGCCAGCAGCGCCGCCCTGGCGGGTAACATTCAGTACTTC	CASSAALAGNIQYF
TRBV2	few	TRBJ1-1	-	TGTGCCAGCAGGGGCCCGGGTTTGCAGGGCTCCACTGAAGCTTTCTTT	CASRGPGLQGSTEAFF